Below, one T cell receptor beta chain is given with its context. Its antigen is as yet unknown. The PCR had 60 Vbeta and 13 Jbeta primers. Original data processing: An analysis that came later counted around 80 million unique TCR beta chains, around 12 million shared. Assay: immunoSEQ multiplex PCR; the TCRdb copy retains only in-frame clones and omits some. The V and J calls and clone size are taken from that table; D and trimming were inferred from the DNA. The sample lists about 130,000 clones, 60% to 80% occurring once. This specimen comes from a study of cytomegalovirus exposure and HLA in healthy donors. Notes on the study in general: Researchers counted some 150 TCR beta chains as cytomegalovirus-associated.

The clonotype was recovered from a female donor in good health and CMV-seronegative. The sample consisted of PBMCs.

CDR3 residues: CASSFSEPSYEQYF. CDR3 coding DNA: TGCGCCAGCAGCTTCTCCGAGCCTTCCTACGAGCAGTACTTC. The chain employs TRBV5-1 and TRBJ2-7; no clear D. There are 14 residues in the CDR3. V was shortened by 2 bases and J by 1 base, with 10 bases between the two germline ends. Germline V gene data show CDR1 as SGHRS and CDR2 as YFSETQ.